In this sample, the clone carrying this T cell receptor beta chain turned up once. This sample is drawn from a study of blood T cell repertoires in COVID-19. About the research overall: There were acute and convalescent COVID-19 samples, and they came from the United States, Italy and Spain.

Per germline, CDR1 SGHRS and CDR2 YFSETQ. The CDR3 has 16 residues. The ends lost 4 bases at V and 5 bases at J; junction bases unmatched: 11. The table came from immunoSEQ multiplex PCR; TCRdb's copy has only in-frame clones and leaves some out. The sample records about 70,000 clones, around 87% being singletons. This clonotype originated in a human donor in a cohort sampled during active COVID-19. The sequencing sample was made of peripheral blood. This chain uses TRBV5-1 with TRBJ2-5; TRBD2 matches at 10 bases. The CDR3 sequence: CASSPASGGVLETQYF. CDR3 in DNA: TGCGCCAGCAGCCCGGCTAGCGGGGGAGTCCTGGAGACCCAGTACTTC.